This TCR beta chain was identified in a study of cytomegalovirus exposure and HLA in healthy donors. Regarding the study as a whole: An analysis that came later showed most CMV-associated TCR beta chains appearing HLA-restricted. Most observed TCR sequences were rare, whereas some public TCRs were detected in many donors. Several of the most significant clusters appeared linked to common viral pathogens, based on a later analysis.

V was pared by 4 bases and J by 8 bases, with 6 bases of the junction left unmatched. The CDR3 has 15 residues. The germline V gene has CDR1 SGDLS and CDR2 YYNGEE. With respect to this clone: The antigen remains undetermined.

Despite likely unrecorded immune exposures, the donors were nominally healthy at the time of sampling. The PCR had 60 Vbeta and 13 Jbeta primers. Only in-frame clones appear in the TCRdb table, and some are missing; sequencing was by immunoSEQ multiplex PCR. The sample lists about 92,000 clones, 81% occurring once. Sequencing used PBMCs. The TCR sequence derives from a girl aged 2 to 9 in good health and CMV-seropositive. The chain links TRBV9 to TRBJ1-4; 12 nucleotides agree with TRBD1. As DNA, the CDR3 is TGTGCCAGCAGCTCCCGGGACAGGGGGCCCGAAAAACTGTTTTTT. Residues: CASSSRDRGPEKLFF.